The 23 T cell receptor beta chains reported below all come from one sample, sequenced in a study of graft-versus-host responses after intestinal transplantation. Assay: immunoSEQ multiplex PCR; the TCRdb copy retains only in-frame clones and omits some. The sample shows about 50,000 clones, roughly 91% of them seen only once. No antigen has been identified for these receptors. Material: unstimulated CD4+ T cells sorted from spleen or lymph node cells, obtained before transplant. These receptors came from a human donor who was the organ donor for an intestinal transplant.

V and J are TRBV2 and TRBJ2-6, with TRBD1 identical over 8 bases. The CDR3 consists of 15 residues. Per germline, CDR1 SNHLY and CDR2 FYNNEI. Trimming at V came to 6 bases and at J to 2 bases, leaving 3 bases not matched to a gene. CDR3: CASSQQGAGANVLTF. The CDR3 nucleotides read TGTGCCAGCAGCCAACAGGGGGCTGGGGCCAACGTCCTGACTTTC. The variable domain in full, with the rest retrieved from reference TRBV2 and TRBJ2-6, is EPEVTQTPSHQVTQMGQEVILRCVPISNHLYFYWYRQILGQKVEFLVSFYNNEISEKSEIFDDQFSVERPDGSNFTLKIRSTKLEDSAMYFCASSQQGAGANVLTFGAGSRLTVL.

The CDR3 is CASSRGAGEKLFF. As DNA, the CDR3 is TGTGCCAGCAGTAGGGGGGCAGGAGAAAAACTGTTTTTT. This chain uses TRBV7-9 with TRBJ1-4; perhaps TRBD1 as D (6 bases). The CDR3 is 13 residues long. Germline CDR1 is SEHNR and CDR2 is FQNEAQ (reference sequence). Deletions cut 6 bases from V and 8 bases from J, with 13 bases between.

The chain couples TRBV7-9 to TRBJ1-1; D is ambiguous. The CDR3 is 11 residues long. Trimming took 5 bases from V and 7 from J, leaving 8 bases between them. The germline gives CDR1 SEHNR, CDR2 FQNEAQ (reference sequence). The CDR3 nucleotides read TGTGCCAGCAGCCGGACGGATGAAGCTTTCTTT. This codes for CASSRTDEAFF.

The rearrangement joins TRBV7-9 to TRBJ2-3; D could derive from TRBD1 or TRBD2 (6 bases each). The CDR3 spans 17 residues. In germline, CDR1 is SEHNR, CDR2 FQNEAQ (reference sequence). Trimming pared 5 bases from V and 2 bases from J, leaving 20 bases between. The CDR3 DNA is TGTGCCAGCAGCCGGAACAGGGCTGGGGGGTACACAGATACGCAGTATTTT. Amino acids: CASSRNRAGGYTDTQYF.

This clone was picked up one time. V usage is TRBV6-6 and J usage is TRBJ2-5; D is unresolved. CDR1 is MNHNY and CDR2 is SVGAGI in the germline V gene (reference sequence). With 2 bases removed from V and 1 base from J, the gap between germline ends came to 11 bases. This CDR3 has 15 amino acids. CDR3: CASSYTLSVQETQYF. The CDR3 DNA sequence: TGTGCCAGCAGTTACACTTTGAGCGTCCAAGAGACCCAGTACTTC.

The chain has TRBV6-6 and TRBJ2-7; 8 positions agree with TRBD2. V dropped 1 base and J dropped 4; count of bases not matched to a gene: 6. CDR3 length: 15 amino acids. From germline, CDR1 is MNHNY and CDR2 SVGAGI (reference sequence). The CDR3: CASSYYREGLYEQYF. CDR3 DNA: TGTGCCAGCAGTTACTACCGGGAGGGCCTATACGAGCAGTACTTC.

This chain joins TRBV6-5 and TRBJ2-7; 11 nucleotides line up with TRBD1. This CDR3 region has 15 residues. Trimming at V came to 5 bases and at J to 3 bases, leaving 6 bases not matched to a gene. Looked up from germline, CDR1 is MNHEY and CDR2 is SVGAGI. The CDR3, as DNA: TGTGCCAGCAGTGTCACCGGGACAGGGGGCTACGAGCAGTACTTC. Translating it yields CASSVTGTGGYEQYF.

This chain connects TRBV19 to TRBJ1-1; D unclear. The CDR3 extends over 14 amino acids. Trimming left V 7 bases short and J 0 bases short, with 12 bases between. Germline V gene data show CDR1 as LNHDA and CDR2 as SQIVND (reference sequence). The CDR3 sequence is CASMEPSMNTEAFF. The CDR3 coding sequence is TGTGCCAGTATGGAGCCGTCCATGAACACTGAAGCTTTCTTT.

The V and J genes are TRBV14 and TRBJ1-4; D might be TRBD1 (5 bases). This CDR3 is 15 amino acids long. The V end lost 2 bases, the J end lost 0 bases, and 7 bases lay between the germline ends. The germline CDR1 and CDR2 sequences are SGHDN and FVKESK. For the CDR3, the DNA is TGTGCCAGCAGCCAACAGGGTGCAACTAATGAAAAACTGTTTTTT. Its translation is CASSQQGATNEKLFF.

The chain employs TRBV19 and TRBJ2-7, with 8 bases identical to TRBD2. The CDR3 has 15 amino acids. With 3 bases clipped from V and 3 bases from J, the junction kept 7 bases outside the gene matches. CDR1 LNHDA and CDR2 SQIVND come from the germline V gene (reference sequence). CDR3: CASSMALAGYYEQYF. The DNA of the CDR3 is TGTGCCAGTAGTATGGCGCTAGCGGGCTACTACGAGCAGTACTTC.

This chain connects TRBV19 to TRBJ2-3; 7 nucleotides line up with TRBD2. This CDR3 region has 15 residues. Germline V gene data show CDR1 as LNHDA and CDR2 as SQIVND (reference sequence). V was clipped by 1 base and J by 4 bases; unmatched bases: 5. CDR3 amino acids: CASSIGGRGADTQYF. The CDR3 DNA sequence: TGTGCCAGTAGTATAGGTGGGAGGGGCGCAGATACGCAGTATTTT. Using reference TRBV19 and TRBJ2-3 for the parts outside the CDR3, the full variable domain is DGGITQSPKYLFRKEGQNVTLSCEQNLNHDAMYWYRQDPGQGLRLIYYSQIVNDFQKGDIAEGYSVSREKKESFPLTVTSAQKNPTAFYLCASSIGGRGADTQYFGPGTRLTVL.

This chain uses TRBV28 with TRBJ2-1, with 7 bases matching TRBD1. Germline CDR1 reads MDHEN; CDR2 reads SYDVKM. CDR3 length: 15 residues. The V gene end was trimmed by 6 bases and the J gene end by 6 bases; junction bases not matched to a gene: 11. CDR3 region: CASSPIQGWTNEQFF. CDR3 DNA sequence: TGTGCCAGCAGCCCTATACAGGGGTGGACCAATGAGCAGTTCTTC. The entire variable domain, with the rest obtained from reference TRBV28 and TRBJ2-1, is as follows: DVKVTQSSRYLVKRTGEKVFLECVQDMDHENMFWYRQDPGLGLRLIYFSYDVKMKEKGDIPEGYSVSREKKERFSLILESASTNQTSMYLCASSPIQGWTNEQFFGPGTRLTVL.

The chain has TRBV2 and TRBJ1-2; a possible D gene is TRBD1 (5 bases). Trimming stripped 11 bases from V and 5 bases from J, with 18 bases between. The CDR3 length is 13 residues. Germline CDR1 SNHLY, CDR2 FYNNEI. Here the CDR3 DNA reads TGTGCCGTCGCCGGGGGGTATCGGTATGGCTACACCTTC. It yields the protein CAVAGGYRYGYTF.

This sequence joins TRBV7-2 and TRBJ2-4; D ambiguous. V was cut by 5 bases and J by 0 bases, with 11 bases left in between. The germline CDR1 and CDR2 sequences are SGHTA and FQGNSA. There are 15 residues in the CDR3. The CDR3 nucleotides read TGTGCCAGCAGCCCACTTCCCCTAGCCAAAAACATTCAGTACTTC. Protein sequence: CASSPLPLAKNIQYF.

This chain connects TRBV2 to TRBJ2-5, with 9 nucleotides matching TRBD2. Germline CDR1 is SNHLY and CDR2 is FYNNEI. The V segment lost 3 bases and the J segment 0 bases; nucleotides outside the gene matches: 2. The CDR3 has 15 amino acids. The CDR3 reads CASSDERGDQETQYF. CDR3 coding DNA: TGTGCCAGCAGTGATGAGCGGGGGGACCAAGAGACCCAGTACTTC. The variable domain in full, with the rest retrieved from reference TRBV2 and TRBJ2-5, is EPEVTQTPSHQVTQMGQEVILRCVPISNHLYFYWYRQILGQKVEFLVSFYNNEISEKSEIFDDQFSVERPDGSNFTLKIRSTKLEDSAMYFCASSDERGDQETQYFGPGTRLLVL.

This chain joins TRBV7-2 and TRBJ2-7; possible D gene TRBD2, 5 bases. The V and J ends lost 3 bases and 7 bases respectively, with 13 bases between them. CDR1 is SGHTA and CDR2 is FQGNSA in the germline V gene. The length of the CDR3 is 13 residues. The CDR3 loop reads CASSLGPTGEQYF. CDR3 nucleotides: TGTGCCAGCAGCTTGGGCCCAACGGGGGAGCAGTACTTC.

J is TRBJ1-1 and V is TRBV6-5; no reliable D call. Germline assignment: CDR1 MNHEY and CDR2 SVGAGI. There are 10 residues in the CDR3. Between the trimmed V and J ends, which lost 7 bases and 5 bases, there was a span of 5 bases. The CDR3 nucleotides read TGTGCCAGCATTGGGACTGAAGCTTTCTTT. This gives the protein CASIGTEAFF.

This chain connects TRBV7-3 to TRBJ2-7, with a weak D call TRBD1 (6 bases). Trimming removed 3 bases at V and 6 bases at J, with 9 bases between. The CDR3 sequence is 12 residues long. Germline CDR1 SGHTA, CDR2 FQGTGA. The CDR3 nucleotides read TGTGCCAGCAGCTTCCCAGGGGCCGAGCAGTACTTC. As protein: CASSFPGAEQYF.

The genes are TRBV5-4 and TRBJ2-7; 16 bases are shared with TRBD2. The ends lost 3 bases at V and 5 bases at J; junction bases unmatched: 5. The CDR3 sequence is 16 residues long. The V gene's germline CDR1 is SGHNT and CDR2 YYREEE (reference sequence). DNA of the CDR3: TGTGCCAGCAGCTCAGGGACTAGCGGGAGGGGACACGAGCAGTACTTC. Its translation is CASSSGTSGRGHEQYF.

The chain is built from TRBV4-3 and TRBJ2-1; TRBD2 agrees at 8 bases. CDR1 and CDR2 from the germline V gene are LGHNA and YSLEER. CDR3 size: 16 residues. After removal of 1 base from V and 4 bases from J, the junction contained 6 bases not matched to a gene. The CDR3 sequence: CASSQGRIAGYNEQFF. DNA for the CDR3: TGCGCCAGCAGCCAAGGCAGAATAGCGGGGTACAATGAGCAGTTCTTC.

V and J are TRBV5-5 and TRBJ2-7, with D unclear. The V gene lost 0 bases and the J gene lost 1 base, with 2 bases spanning the gap. Germline V gene data show CDR1 as SGHKS and CDR2 as YYEKEE (reference sequence). The CDR3 totals 12 residues. The CDR3 sequence: CASSLASYEQYF. The CDR3 DNA reads TGTGCCAGCAGCTTGGCGTCCTACGAGCAGTACTTC.

J is TRBJ2-3 and V is TRBV5-4; D is perhaps TRBD2 (5 bases). V lost 2 bases to trimming and J lost 1 base, with 5 bases between them. The CDR3 has 13 residues. Per germline, CDR1 SGHNT and CDR2 YYREEE (reference sequence). The CDR3 region is CASSLAGTDTQYF. CDR3 DNA: TGTGCCAGCAGCTTAGCGGGCACAGATACGCAGTATTTT.

The genes are TRBV6-5 and TRBJ2-7, with 8 bases lining up with TRBD1. The CDR3 sequence is 15 residues long. Germline V gives CDR1 MNHEY, CDR2 SVGAGI. V was pared by 1 base and J by 7 bases, with 9 bases of the junction left unmatched. The CDR3 nucleotides are TGTGCCAGCAGTTACTTTCCGACAGGGGAGAGGGAGCAGTACTTC. Its translation is CASSYFPTGEREQYF.